Below, 2 T cell receptor beta chains from the same sample are listed, as sequenced in a study of Ad26.COV2.S vaccination and SARS-CoV-2 variants. Sequencing used immunoSEQ multiplex PCR; TCRdb keeps in-frame clones, though not all of them. The sample consists of about 350,000 clones, about 92% of them appearing once. This specimen consisted of peripheral blood, obtained after recovery from COVID-19. Receptor source: a human donor who had recovered from COVID-19.

V and J are TRBV5-1 and TRBJ2-2; D not certain. The CDR3 is 14 amino acids. The V gene lost 7 bases and the J gene lost 2 bases, with 12 bases spanning the gap. Germline CDR1 and CDR2: SGHRS and YFSETQ. The CDR3 region has the DNA TGCGCCAGCGCTCACACCACCAACACCGGGGAGCTGTTTTTT. Amino acids: CASAHTTNTGELFF.

V usage is TRBV2 and J usage is TRBJ1-2, with 9 nucleotides matching TRBD1. CDR1 and CDR2 from the germline V gene are SNHLY and FYNNEI. Trimming removed 6 bases from V and 8 bases from J; junction bases left unmatched: 10. CDR3 length equals 14 residues. CDR3 DNA: TGTGCCAGCAGAACTACAGGGGGCGCGGGGGGCTACACCTTC. This codes for CASRTTGGAGGYTF.